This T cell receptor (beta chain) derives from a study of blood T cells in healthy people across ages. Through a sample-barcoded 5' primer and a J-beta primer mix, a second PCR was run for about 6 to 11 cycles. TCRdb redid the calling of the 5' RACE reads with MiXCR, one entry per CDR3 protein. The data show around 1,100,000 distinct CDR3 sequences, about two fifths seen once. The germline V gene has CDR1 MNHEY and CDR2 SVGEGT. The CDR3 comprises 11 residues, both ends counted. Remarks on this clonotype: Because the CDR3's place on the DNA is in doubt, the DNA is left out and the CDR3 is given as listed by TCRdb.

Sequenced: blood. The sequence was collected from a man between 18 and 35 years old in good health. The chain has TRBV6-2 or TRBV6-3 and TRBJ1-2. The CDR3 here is CASSSSAGYTF.